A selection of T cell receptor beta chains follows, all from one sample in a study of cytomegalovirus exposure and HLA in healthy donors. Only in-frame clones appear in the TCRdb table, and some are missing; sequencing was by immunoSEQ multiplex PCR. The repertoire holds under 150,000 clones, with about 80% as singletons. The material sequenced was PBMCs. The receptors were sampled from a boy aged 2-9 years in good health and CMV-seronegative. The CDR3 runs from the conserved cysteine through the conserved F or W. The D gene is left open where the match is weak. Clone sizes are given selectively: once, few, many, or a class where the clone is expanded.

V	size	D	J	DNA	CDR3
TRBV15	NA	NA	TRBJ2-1	TGTGCCACCAGCAGAGAGGAGGGCTCCTACAATGAGCAGTTCTTC	CATSREEGSYNEQFF
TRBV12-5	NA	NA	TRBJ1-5	TGTGCTAGTGGTTTGTGGCCTTATAGCAATCAGCCCCAGCATTTT	CASGLWPYSNQPQHF
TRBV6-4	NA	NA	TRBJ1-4	TGTGCCAGCAGTGCCTCTGGGACTGCAGGTGAAAAACTGTTTTTT	CASSASGTAGEKLFF
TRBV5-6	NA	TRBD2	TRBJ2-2	TGTGCCGGGGGACTAGCGGGAGAGGTCGGGGAGCTGTTTTTT	CAGGLAGEVGELFF
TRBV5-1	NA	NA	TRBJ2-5	TGCGCCAGCAGCTTGGTAGCAGTGAGGCCGTCGGAGACCCAGTACTTC	CASSLVAVRPSETQYF
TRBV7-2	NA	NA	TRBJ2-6	TGTGCCAGCAGCCCACAGAGCTCTGGGGCCAACGTCCTGACTTTC	CASSPQSSGANVLTF
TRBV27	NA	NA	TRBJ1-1	TGTGCCAGCAGTCCTACCTCTCGACAGGCCCCCTCTGAAGCTTTCTTT	CASSPTSRQAPSEAFF
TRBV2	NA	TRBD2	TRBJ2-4	TGTGCCAGCTCACGAGGGGCACTAGCGGGAGACATTCAGTACTTC	CASSRGALAGDIQYF
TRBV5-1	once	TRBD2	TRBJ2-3	TGCGCCAGCAGCTTGGAGGGTAGCGGGAGGGGCGCAGATACGCAGTATTTT	CASSLEGSGRGADTQYF
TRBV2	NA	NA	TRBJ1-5	TGTGCCAGCAGTGAGCAGGGAAGAAATCAGCCCCAGCATTTT	CASSEQGRNQPQHF
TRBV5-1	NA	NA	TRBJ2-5	TGCGCCAGCATGGAGAGGATCCAAGAGACCCAGTACTTC	CASMERIQETQYF
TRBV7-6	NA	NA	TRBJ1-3	TGTGCCAGCAGCCTTTCCCCCGGTTTAGGAGCTGGAAACACCATATATTTT	CASSLSPGLGAGNTIYF
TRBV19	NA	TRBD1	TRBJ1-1	TGTGCCAGCGGACAGGGACTGAACACTGAAGCTTTCTTT	CASGQGLNTEAFF
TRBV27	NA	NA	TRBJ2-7	TGTGCCAGCAGTCACAACTCTGGACGGGGGGAGCAGTACTTC	CASSHNSGRGEQYF
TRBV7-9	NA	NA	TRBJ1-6	TGTGCCAGCAGCTTAGTGGGGCAGGGGACGAATTCACCCCTCCACTTT	CASSLVGQGTNSPLHF
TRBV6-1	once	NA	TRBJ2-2	TGTGCCAGCTACCAAGGGGACACCGGGGAGCTGTTTTTT	CASYQGDTGELFF
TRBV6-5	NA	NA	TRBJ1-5	TGTGCCAGCAGTGTGGGGCAGGGTCAGCCCCAGCATTTT	CASSVGQGQPQHF
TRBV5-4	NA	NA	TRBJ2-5	TGTGCCAGCAGCTTGTCGAGAAACCAAGAGACCCAGTACTTC	CASSLSRNQETQYF
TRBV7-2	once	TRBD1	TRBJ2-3	TGTGCCAGCAGCGCCACGATCGGGACAGGGGACACAGATACGCAGTATTTT	CASSATIGTGDTDTQYF
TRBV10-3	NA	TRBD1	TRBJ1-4	TGTGCCATCAGTGATGGGACAGAACCTGAAAAACTGTTTTTT	CAISDGTEPEKLFF
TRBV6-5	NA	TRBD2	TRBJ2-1	TGTGCCAGCAGTTACTCTACGGGGGGTCGGCAGTTCTTC	CASSYSTGGRQFF
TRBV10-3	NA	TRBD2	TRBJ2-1	TGTGCCATCAGTGAGTCGACTAGCGGGAGAAATAGTGAGCAGTTCTTC	CAISESTSGRNSEQFF
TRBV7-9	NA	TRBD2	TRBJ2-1	TGTTCCAGCAGCTTAGTTACCGGGGGGGCCTACAATGAGCAGTTCTTC	CSSSLVTGGAYNEQFF
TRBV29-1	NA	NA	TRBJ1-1	TGCAACGTTGAGTTGGGGGCCACTGAAGCTTTCTTT	CNVELGATEAFF
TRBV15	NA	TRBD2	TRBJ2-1	TGTGCCACCAGAGGACTAGCGGGGGACAATGAGCAGTTCTTC	CATRGLAGDNEQFF
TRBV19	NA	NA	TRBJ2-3	TGTGCCAGTAGTATCATCTTAGGCACAGATACGCAGTATTTT	CASSIILGTDTQYF
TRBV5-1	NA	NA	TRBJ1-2	TGCGCCAGCAGCTTGGAGGGGCTCGGGGGTGGCTACACCTTC	CASSLEGLGGGYTF
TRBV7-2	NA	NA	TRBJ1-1	TGTGCCAGCAGCTTAGCGAACAGCTTGAACACTGAAGCTTTCTTT	CASSLANSLNTEAFF
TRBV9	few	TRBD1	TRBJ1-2	TGTGCCAGCAGCGTTTTAGGGACAGCCTCCTATGGCTACACCTTC	CASSVLGTASYGYTF
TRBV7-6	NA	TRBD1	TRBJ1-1	TGTGCCAGCAGCTTAGCATCAGGGGGGAACACTGAAGCTTTCTTT	CASSLASGGNTEAFF
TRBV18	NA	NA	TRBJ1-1	TGTGCCAGCTCACAGGTCCCGGGGACTGAAGCTTTCTTT	CASSQVPGTEAFF
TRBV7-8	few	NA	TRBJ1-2	TGTGCCAGCAGCCGTGAGCCGTTTTACGACTATGGCTACACCTTC	CASSREPFYDYGYTF
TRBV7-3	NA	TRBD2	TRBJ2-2	TGTGCCAGCAGCTCCCAGCCGGGACTAGCGGGAGGGCCGGACACCGGGGAGCTGTTTTTT	CASSSQPGLAGGPDTGELFF
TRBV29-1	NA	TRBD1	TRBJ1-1	TGCAGCGTTGAAGGTATCCCTGGTCAAGGCAGGGGGGTATTGGCTTTCTTT	CSVEGIPGQGRGVLAFF
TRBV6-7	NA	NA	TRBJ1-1	TGTGCCAGCAGCCCCGTAGCTAATAACACTGAAGCTTTCTTT	CASSPVANNTEAFF
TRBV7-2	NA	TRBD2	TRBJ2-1	TGTGCCAGCAGCCATAGGACTAGCGGGATCTACAATGAGCAGTTCTTC	CASSHRTSGIYNEQFF
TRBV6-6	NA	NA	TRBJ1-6	TGTGCCAGCAGACCAGACAGGAGCTCCTATAATTCACCCCTCCACTTT	CASRPDRSSYNSPLHF
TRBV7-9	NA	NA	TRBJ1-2	TGTTCCAGCAGCTTATTCTTTTTGGGGGGTGAGGCTAACTATGGCTACACCTTC	CSSSLFFLGGEANYGYTF